This T cell receptor beta chain was retrieved from a study of human T cells and chemical hapten exposure. On the study more broadly: Upper-back patches of 0.01% DPC were read at 6 days.

Whole-study findings and limits: Having alopecia, the donors may differ immunologically from healthy people. Controls formed significantly fewer large CDR3 similarity clusters than expanded TCRs did.

In germline, CDR1 is MGHRA, CDR2 YSYEKL. This CDR3 has 12 residues. As to time point: pre-sensitization, week 0. Stated treatment: therapeutic diphenylcyclopropenone sensitization with weekly scalp DPC. Prior to application of each patch test, blood was drawn. This clonotype has a count of ten or more. Its antigen is currently unknown. One end of the junction does not line up with germline, which may come from a read error. MiXCR was run by TCRdb on the RACE reads, yielding one entry per CDR3 protein. The sample shows 60,000 to 70,000 distinct CDR3 sequences, approximately 11% of them seen only once. The receptor comes from a woman between 45 and 65 years old with alopecia areata. Some clones in this sample may be carry-over from other donors' samples. The chain joins TRBV4-1 to TRBJ1-2; D might be TRBD1 (5 bases). This sample comprised whole blood, obtained in connection with sensitization to the hapten diphenylcyclopropenone (DPC). The CDR3 DNA reads as TGCGCCAGCAGCCAAGATGGGGGAGTAATCGCCTTC. It yields the protein CASSQDGGVIAF.